Listed below are T cell receptor beta chains from one sample, sequenced in a study of T-cell reconstitution after alpha-beta-depleted transplantation in children. TCRdb analysed the PCR reads with MiXCR anew, one entry per CDR3 protein. The table records fewer than 250,000 distinct CDR3 sequences, about 15% of them present only once. Sample: PBMCs, mostly from graft donor cells, taken 360 days after TCRalphabeta/CD19-depleted stem cell transplant. These receptor sequences come from a male patient under 10 years old who had a stem cell transplant for acute lymphoblastic leukemia, so the T cells may come from the graft donor. Both conserved end residues are part of each CDR3. The D gene is left open where the match is weak.

NA	TRBV2	TRBJ1-4	CASSEGRRVNEKLFF
TRBD2	TRBV10-1	TRBJ2-1	CASSESRGVSYNEQFF
NA	TRBV6-2/TRBV6-3	TRBJ2-7	CASSLSREQYF
TRBD2	TRBV20-1	TRBJ2-5	CSATRLAGGAETQYF
NA	TRBV29-1	TRBJ2-4	CSVALDIQYF
NA	TRBV4-2	TRBJ2-3	CASSQDLQGFGLDTQYF
TRBD2	TRBV2	TRBJ2-1	CASRETSGGYNEQFF
NA	TRBV7-2	TRBJ2-7	CASSSYDLGGGPGQYF
NA	TRBV18	TRBJ1-2	CASSLQRANYGYTF
NA	TRBV21-1	TRBJ2-7	CARTGAGDPYEQYF
TRBD1	TRBV4-3	TRBJ1-4	CASSQGTGVNEKLFF
NA	TRBV12-3/TRBV12-4	TRBJ2-7	CASSFASRGQYF
TRBD1	TRBV7-2	TRBJ1-2	CASSFRTGGEIGYGYTF
TRBD1	TRBV27	TRBJ2-1	CATRTGEAYNEQFF
TRBD1	TRBV5-1	TRBJ2-1	CASSAGTGSYNEQFF
NA	TRBV7-9	TRBJ1-4	CASSSRPGVREKLFF
TRBD2	TRBV7-9	TRBJ2-7	CASSFFERDLYEQYF
TRBD2	TRBV2	TRBJ2-7	CAILGLAGNNEQYF
NA	TRBV3-1	TRBJ2-2	CASSLSGGRAPGELFF
TRBD1	TRBV6-5	TRBJ1-2	CASSYSATGAYTF
NA	TRBV5-6	TRBJ2-6	CGAPGANVLTF
NA	TRBV7-6	TRBJ2-7	CASSLDPTPYEQYF
NA	TRBV10-3	TRBJ1-2	CAIRENNGYTF
TRBD2	TRBV20-1	TRBJ2-3	CSARDPSGPDTQYF
TRBD1	TRBV27	TRBJ2-7	CASSRNRGPYEQYF
NA	TRBV5-1	TRBJ1-4	CASSSGLGSTNEKLFF
NA	TRBV10-2	TRBJ1-3	CASSDRHLSGNTIYF
NA	TRBV6-2/TRBV6-3	TRBJ2-3	CASSYLRQEKYF
NA	TRBV18	TRBJ1-5	CASSPQDRNQPQHF
NA	TRBV11-2	TRBJ1-1	CASSQPGGKAFF
TRBD2	TRBV5-6	TRBJ2-1	CASSLSGGSQEQFF
TRBD2	TRBV7-9	TRBJ2-7	CASSLTSGGSGSYEQYF
NA	TRBV19	TRBJ2-1	CASSILGSSYNEQFF
TRBD1	TRBV6-4	TRBJ2-1	CASSTTGGVSNEQFF
TRBD1	TRBV4-2	TRBJ1-5	CASSQDWGQGTYQPQHF
NA	TRBV2	TRBJ2-2	CASSRSKAGELFF
NA	TRBV25-1	TRBJ1-6	CASRGTGLGSPLHF
TRBD2	TRBV7-9	TRBJ2-7	CASSLGASGPVEEYF
TRBD1	TRBV6-2/TRBV6-3	TRBJ1-5	CASSPRQGASNQPQHF
TRBD2	TRBV15	TRBJ2-2	CATSSTRGLADTGELFF
TRBD1	TRBV7-2	TRBJ2-3	CASSPTGLRGDTQYF
TRBD2	TRBV6-5	TRBJ2-7	CASSYGASGGYEQYF
NA	TRBV7-9	TRBJ1-3	CASSLPLLGNTIYF
NA	TRBV7-8	TRBJ2-6	CATSRIPGANVLTF
NA	TRBV7-2	TRBJ2-7	CASSLAAGPGYEQYF
NA	TRBV12-3/TRBV12-4	TRBJ1-2	CASSYQKGSPYGYTF
NA	TRBV5-1	TRBJ2-1	CASSPRGGNEQFF
NA	TRBV15	TRBJ2-7	CATSRDRAGAREQYF
TRBD1	TRBV12-3/TRBV12-4	TRBJ2-2	CASRDRSYTGELFF
NA	TRBV11-2	TRBJ1-2	CASSLGCPAGRCYGYTF